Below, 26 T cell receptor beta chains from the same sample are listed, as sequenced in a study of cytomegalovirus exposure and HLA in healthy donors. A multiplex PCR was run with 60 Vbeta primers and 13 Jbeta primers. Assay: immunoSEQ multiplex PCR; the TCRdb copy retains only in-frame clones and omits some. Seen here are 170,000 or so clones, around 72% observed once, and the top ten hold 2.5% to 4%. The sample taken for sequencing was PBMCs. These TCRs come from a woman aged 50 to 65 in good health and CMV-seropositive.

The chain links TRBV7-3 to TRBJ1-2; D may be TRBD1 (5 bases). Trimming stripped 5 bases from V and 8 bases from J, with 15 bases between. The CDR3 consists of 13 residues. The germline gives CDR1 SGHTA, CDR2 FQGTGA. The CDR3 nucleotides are TGTGCCAGCAGCCTCCTAGGAGGGGACGGCTACACCTTC. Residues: CASSLLGGDGYTF.

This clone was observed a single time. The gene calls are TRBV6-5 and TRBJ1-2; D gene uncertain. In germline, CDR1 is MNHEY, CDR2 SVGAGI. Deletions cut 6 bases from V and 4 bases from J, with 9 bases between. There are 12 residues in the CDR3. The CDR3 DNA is TGTGCCAGCAGCACAAGTCGCTATGGCTACACCTTC. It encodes CASSTSRYGYTF.

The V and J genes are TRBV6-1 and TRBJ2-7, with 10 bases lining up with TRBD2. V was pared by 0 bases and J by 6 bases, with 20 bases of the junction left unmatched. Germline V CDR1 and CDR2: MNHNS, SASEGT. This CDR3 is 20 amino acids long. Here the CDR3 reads CASSEAPGLAGDPGKSEQYF. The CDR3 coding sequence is TGTGCCAGCAGTGAAGCCCCGGGGCTAGCGGGAGACCCCGGAAAGTCCGAGCAGTACTTC.

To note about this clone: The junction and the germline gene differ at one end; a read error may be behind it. The CDR3 sequence: CASSLGGAKNSQYF. For the CDR3, the DNA is TGTGCCAGCAGCCTGGGGGGGGCCAAAAACAGTCAGTACTTC. The gene calls are TRBV4-2 and TRBJ2-4; tentatively, D is TRBD2 (7 bases). The CDR3 consists of 14 residues. From germline, CDR1 is LGHNA and CDR2 YNFKEQ.

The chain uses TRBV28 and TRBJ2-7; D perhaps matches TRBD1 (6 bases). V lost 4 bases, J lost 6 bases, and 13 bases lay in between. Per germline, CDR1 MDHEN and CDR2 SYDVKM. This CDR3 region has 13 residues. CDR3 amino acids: CASSWMGASEQYF. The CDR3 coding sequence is TGTGCCAGCAGTTGGATGGGGGCTAGCGAGCAGTACTTC.

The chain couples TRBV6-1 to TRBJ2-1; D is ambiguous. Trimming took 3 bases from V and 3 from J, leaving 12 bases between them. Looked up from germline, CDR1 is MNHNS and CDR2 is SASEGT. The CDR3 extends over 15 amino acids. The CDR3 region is CASSEVGKGYNEQFF. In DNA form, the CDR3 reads TGTGCCAGCAGTGAGGTGGGCAAAGGCTACAATGAGCAGTTCTTC.

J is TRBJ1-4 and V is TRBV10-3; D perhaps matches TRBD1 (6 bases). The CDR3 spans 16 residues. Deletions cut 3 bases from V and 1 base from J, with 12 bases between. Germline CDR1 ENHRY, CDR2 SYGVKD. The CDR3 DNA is TGTGCCATCAGTGACCCCCTACAGGGAACTAATGAAAAACTGTTTTTT. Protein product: CAISDPLQGTNEKLFF.

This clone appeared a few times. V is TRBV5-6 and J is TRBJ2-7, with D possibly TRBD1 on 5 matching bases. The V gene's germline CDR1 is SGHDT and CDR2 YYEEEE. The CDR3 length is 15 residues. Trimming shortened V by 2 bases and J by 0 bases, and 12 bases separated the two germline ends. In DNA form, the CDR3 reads TGTGCCAGCAGCTTAAGGGGCCTGCTCTCCTACGAGCAGTACTTC. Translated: CASSLRGLLSYEQYF.

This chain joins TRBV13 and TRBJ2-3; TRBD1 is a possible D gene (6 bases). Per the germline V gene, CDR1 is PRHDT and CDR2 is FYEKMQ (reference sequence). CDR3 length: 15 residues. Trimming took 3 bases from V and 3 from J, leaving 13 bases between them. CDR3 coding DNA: TGTGCCAGCAGCTTGGCGACGACAGGAACAGATACGCAGTATTTT. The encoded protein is CASSLATTGTDTQYF. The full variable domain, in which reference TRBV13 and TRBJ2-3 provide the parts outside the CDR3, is AAGVIQSPRHLIKEKRETATLKCYPIPRHDTVYWYQQGPGQDPQFLISFYEKMQSDKGSIPDRFSAQQFSDYHSELNMSSLELGDSALYFCASSLATTGTDTQYFGPGTRLTVL.

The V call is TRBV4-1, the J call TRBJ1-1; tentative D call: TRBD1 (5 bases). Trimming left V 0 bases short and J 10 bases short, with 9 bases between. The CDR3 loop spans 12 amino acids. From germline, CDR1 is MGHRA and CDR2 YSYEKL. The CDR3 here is CASSQDQGRAFF. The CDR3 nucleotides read TGCGCCAGCAGCCAAGATCAGGGTAGAGCTTTCTTT.

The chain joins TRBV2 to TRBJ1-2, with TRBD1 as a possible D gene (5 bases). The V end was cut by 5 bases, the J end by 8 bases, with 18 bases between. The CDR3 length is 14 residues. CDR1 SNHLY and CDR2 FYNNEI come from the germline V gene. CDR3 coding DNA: TGTGCCAGCAGTCCAGGGTTCCCGCTGGAGGGCTACACCTTC. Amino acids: CASSPGFPLEGYTF.

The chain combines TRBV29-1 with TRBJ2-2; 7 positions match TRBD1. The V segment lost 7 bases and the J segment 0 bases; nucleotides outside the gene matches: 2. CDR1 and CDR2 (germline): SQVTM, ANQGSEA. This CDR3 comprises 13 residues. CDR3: CSGGQANTGELFF. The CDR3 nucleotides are TGCAGCGGTGGACAGGCGAACACCGGGGAGCTGTTTTTT.

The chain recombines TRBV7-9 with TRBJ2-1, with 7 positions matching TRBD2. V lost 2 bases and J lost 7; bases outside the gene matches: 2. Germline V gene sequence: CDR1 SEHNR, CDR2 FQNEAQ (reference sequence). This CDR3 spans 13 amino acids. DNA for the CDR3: TGTGCCAGCAGCTTACTAGCGGCTAATGAGCAGTTCTTC. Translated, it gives CASSLLAANEQFF.

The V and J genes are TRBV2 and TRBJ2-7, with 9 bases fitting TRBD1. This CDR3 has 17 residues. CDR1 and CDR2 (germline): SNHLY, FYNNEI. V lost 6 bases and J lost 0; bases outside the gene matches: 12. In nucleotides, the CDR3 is TGTGCCAGCAGCCTTTACCTACAGGGGGCCCTCTCCTACGAGCAGTACTTC. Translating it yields CASSLYLQGALSYEQYF.

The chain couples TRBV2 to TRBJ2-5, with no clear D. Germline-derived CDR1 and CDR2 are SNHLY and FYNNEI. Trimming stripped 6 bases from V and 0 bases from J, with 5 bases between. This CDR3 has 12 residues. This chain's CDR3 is CASSIHQETQYF. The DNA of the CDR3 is TGTGCCAGCAGCATCCACCAAGAGACCCAGTACTTC.

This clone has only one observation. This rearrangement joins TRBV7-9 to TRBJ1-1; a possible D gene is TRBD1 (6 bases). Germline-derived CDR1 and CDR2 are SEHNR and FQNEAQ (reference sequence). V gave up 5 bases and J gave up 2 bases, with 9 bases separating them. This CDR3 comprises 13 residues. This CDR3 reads CASSQDSNTEAFF. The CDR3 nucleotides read TGTGCCAGCAGCCAGGACAGCAACACTGAAGCTTTCTTT.

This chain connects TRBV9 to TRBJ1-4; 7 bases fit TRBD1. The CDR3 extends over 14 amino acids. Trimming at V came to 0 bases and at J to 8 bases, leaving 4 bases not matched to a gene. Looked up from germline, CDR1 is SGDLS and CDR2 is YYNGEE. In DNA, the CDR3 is TGTGCCAGCAGCGTAGGCAGGGGGAACGAAAAACTGTTTTTT. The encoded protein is CASSVGRGNEKLFF.

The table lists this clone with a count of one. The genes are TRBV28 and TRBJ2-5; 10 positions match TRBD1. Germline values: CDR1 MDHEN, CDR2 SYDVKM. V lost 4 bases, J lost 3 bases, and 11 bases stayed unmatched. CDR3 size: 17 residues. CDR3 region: CASSSKIGQGGEETQYF. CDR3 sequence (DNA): TGTGCCAGCAGTTCCAAAATAGGACAGGGGGGGGAAGAGACCCAGTACTTC.

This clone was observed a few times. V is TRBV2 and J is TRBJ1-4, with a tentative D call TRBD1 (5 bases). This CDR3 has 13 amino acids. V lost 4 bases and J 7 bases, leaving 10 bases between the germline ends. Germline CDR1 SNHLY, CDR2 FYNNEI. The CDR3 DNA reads TGTGCCAGCAGTGTAGGGGCGCGTGAAAAACTGTTTTTT. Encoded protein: CASSVGAREKLFF.

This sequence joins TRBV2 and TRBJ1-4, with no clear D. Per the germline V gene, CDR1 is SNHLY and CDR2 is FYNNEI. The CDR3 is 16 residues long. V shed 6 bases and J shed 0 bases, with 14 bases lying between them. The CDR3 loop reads CASRGPGVATNEKLFF. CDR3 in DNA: TGTGCCAGCAGAGGCCCGGGTGTAGCAACTAATGAAAAACTGTTTTTT.

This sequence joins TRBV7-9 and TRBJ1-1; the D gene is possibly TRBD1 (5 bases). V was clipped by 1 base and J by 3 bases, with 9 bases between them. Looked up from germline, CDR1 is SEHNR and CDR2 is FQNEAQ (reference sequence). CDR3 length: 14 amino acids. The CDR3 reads CASSLDRGYTEAFF. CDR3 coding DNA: TGTGCCAGCAGCTTAGACCGGGGGTACACTGAAGCTTTCTTT.

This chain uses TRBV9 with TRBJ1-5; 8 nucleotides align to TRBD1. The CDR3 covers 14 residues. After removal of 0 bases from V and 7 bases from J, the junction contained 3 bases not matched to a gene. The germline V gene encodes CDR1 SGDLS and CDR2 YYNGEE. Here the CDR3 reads CASSVGTGRQPQHF. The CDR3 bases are TGTGCCAGCAGCGTAGGGACAGGGCGACAGCCCCAGCATTTT. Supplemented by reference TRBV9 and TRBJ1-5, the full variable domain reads DSGVTQTPKHLITATGQRVTLRCSPRSGDLSVYWYQQSLDQGLQFLIQYYNGEERAKGNILERFSAQQFPDLHSELNLSSLELGDSALYFCASSVGTGRQPQHFGDGTRLSIL.

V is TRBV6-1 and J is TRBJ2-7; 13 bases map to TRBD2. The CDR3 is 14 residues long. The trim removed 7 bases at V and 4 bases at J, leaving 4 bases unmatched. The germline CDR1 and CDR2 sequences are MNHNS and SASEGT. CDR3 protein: CASITSGGAYEQYF. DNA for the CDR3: TGTGCCAGCATAACTAGCGGGGGGGCTTACGAGCAGTACTTC.

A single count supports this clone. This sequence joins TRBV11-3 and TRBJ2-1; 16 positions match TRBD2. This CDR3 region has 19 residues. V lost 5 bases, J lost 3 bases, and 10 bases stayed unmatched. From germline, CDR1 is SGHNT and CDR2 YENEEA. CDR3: CASSPSGLAGGRYYNEQFF. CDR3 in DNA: TGTGCCAGCAGCCCCTCGGGACTAGCGGGGGGGCGTTACTACAATGAGCAGTTCTTC. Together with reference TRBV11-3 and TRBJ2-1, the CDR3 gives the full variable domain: EAGVVQSPRYKIIEKKQPVAFWCNPISGHNTLYWYLQNLGQGPELLIRYENEEAVDDSQLPKDRFSAERLKGVDSTLKIQPAELGDSAVYLCASSPSGLAGGRYYNEQFFGPGTRLTVL.

The CDR3 is CASSQEMGGAGYNEQFF. The CDR3 DNA is TGTGCCAGCAGCCAAGAAATGGGGGGGGCCGGGTACAATGAGCAGTTCTTC. V gene TRBV4-2 combines with J gene TRBJ2-1, with D perhaps TRBD2 (7 bases). V was pared by 0 bases and J by 4 bases, with 16 bases between. Per germline, CDR1 LGHNA and CDR2 YNFKEQ. CDR3 length: 17 amino acids.

In DNA, the CDR3 is TGTGCCATCAGTGAGTCCGGGGACACTACTAACTATGGCTACACCTTC. Its translation is CAISESGDTTNYGYTF. The V and J genes are TRBV10-3 and TRBJ1-2; a possible D gene is TRBD1 (6 bases). CDR1 is ENHRY and CDR2 is SYGVKD in the germline V gene. Trimming left V 0 bases short and J 0 bases short, with 11 bases between. The CDR3 is made up of 16 amino acids.